The present entry profiles one T cell receptor (beta chain) with its context. The V gene's germline CDR1 is SQVTM and CDR2 ANQGSEA. With 1 base removed from V and 7 bases from J, the gap between germline ends came to 16 bases. The CDR3 has 15 amino acids. Sequenced by immunoSEQ multiplex PCR; TCRdb stores in-frame clones only, minus some. The profile shows 50,000 or so clones, 70% to 85% of them singletons. The data were taken from a study of blood T cell repertoires in COVID-19. Sequencing used peripheral blood. The chain has TRBV29-1 and TRBJ1-4; D gene ambiguous. The sequence was obtained from a man of 80 years or more with COVID-19, enrolled during active disease. DNA for the CDR3: TGCAGCGTTGAAGCCTGGACCCCGCGGGGTGAAAAACTGTTTTTT. It yields the protein CSVEAWTPRGEKLFF.